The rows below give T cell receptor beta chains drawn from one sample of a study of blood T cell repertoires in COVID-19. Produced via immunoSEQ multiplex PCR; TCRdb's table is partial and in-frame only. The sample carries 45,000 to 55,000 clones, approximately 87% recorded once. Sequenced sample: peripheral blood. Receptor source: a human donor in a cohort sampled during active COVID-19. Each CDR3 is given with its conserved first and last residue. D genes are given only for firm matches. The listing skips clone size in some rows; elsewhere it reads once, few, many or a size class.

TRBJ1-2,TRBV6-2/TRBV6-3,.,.,CASSYPWDFLLLGDYGYTF,TGTGCCAGCAGTTACCCCTGGGACTTCCTACTCTTGGGGGACTATGGCTACACCTTC
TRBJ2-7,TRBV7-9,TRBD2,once,CASSLSSGAPYEQYF,TGTGCCAGCAGCTTATCTAGCGGGGCTCCATACGAGCAGTACTTC
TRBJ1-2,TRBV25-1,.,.,CASSGGRTLLNYGYTF,TGTGCCAGCAGTGGGGGAAGGACTCTACTAAACTATGGCTACACCTTC
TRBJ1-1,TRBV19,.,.,CASTYRGKTEAFF,TGTGCCAGTACATATCGGGGGAAGACTGAAGCTTTCTTT
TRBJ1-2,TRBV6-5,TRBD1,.,CASSSYRGSKGYTF,TGTGCCAGCAGTTCCTACAGGGGTAGTAAAGGCTACACCTTC
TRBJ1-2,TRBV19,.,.,CASSSGIQKNYGYTF,TGTGCCAGTAGTTCCGGGATCCAAAAAAACTATGGCTACACCTTC
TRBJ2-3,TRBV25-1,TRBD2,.,CASSGLGLAGSTDTQYF,TGTGCCAGCAGTGGCCTCGGACTAGCGGGGAGCACAGATACGCAGTATTTT
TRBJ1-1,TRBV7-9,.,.,CASSFSKGGQGRAFF,TGTGCCAGCAGCTTCTCCAAGGGCGGCCAGGGCCGAGCTTTCTTT
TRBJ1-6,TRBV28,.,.,CASSPSYSSPLHF,TGTGCCAGCAGTCCCAGCTACAGTTCACCCCTCCACTTT
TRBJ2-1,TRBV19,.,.,CASSIPGLSYNEQFF,TGTGCCAGTAGTATCCCGGGTCTTTCCTACAATGAGCAGTTCTTC
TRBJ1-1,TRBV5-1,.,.,CASSRSVRGSTEAFF,TGCGCCAGCAGCCGGTCTGTCCGGGGGAGCACTGAAGCTTTCTTT
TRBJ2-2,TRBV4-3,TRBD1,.,CASRRQGASGELFF,TGCGCCAGCAGGAGACAGGGGGCAAGCGGGGAGCTGTTTTTT
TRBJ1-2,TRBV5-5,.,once,CASSPSGISNYGYTF,TGTGCCAGCAGCCCCTCTGGCATTTCTAACTATGGCTACACCTTC
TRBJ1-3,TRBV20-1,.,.,CSASGAARNTIYF,TGCAGTGCTAGTGGGGCCGCCCGAAACACCATATATTTT
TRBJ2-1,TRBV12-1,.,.,CASSSQFTRGINEQFF,TGTGCCAGCAGCTCCCAGTTTACGCGAGGGATCAATGAGCAGTTCTTC
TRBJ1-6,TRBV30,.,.,CAWSWGGSYNSPLHF,TGTGCCTGGAGTTGGGGGGGTTCCTATAATTCACCCCTCCACTTT
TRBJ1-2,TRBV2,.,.,CASRNGNYGYTF,TGTGCCAGCAGAAACGGGAACTATGGCTACACCTTC
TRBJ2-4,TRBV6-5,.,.,CASRGWEPAKNIQYF,TGTGCCAGCAGGGGTTGGGAGCCCGCCAAAAACATTCAGTACTTC
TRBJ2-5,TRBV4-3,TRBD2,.,CASSHGTSGAIGGTQYF,TGCGCCAGCAGCCACGGGACTAGCGGGGCCATAGGCGGGACCCAGTACTTC
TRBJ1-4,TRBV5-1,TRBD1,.,CASSLLGQGEKLFF,TGCGCCAGCAGCTTATTAGGACAGGGGGAAAAACTGTTTTTT
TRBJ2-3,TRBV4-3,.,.,CASSQDPSNFYVTGDGTDTQYF,TGCGCCAGCAGCCAAGACCCTAGCAATTTTTATGTGACGGGGGACGGCACAGATACGCAGTATTTT
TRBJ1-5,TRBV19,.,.,CASRIPYEGQPQHF,TGTGCCAGTAGAATCCCATACGAGGGACAGCCCCAGCATTTT
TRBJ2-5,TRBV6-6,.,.,CASSYSWENQYF,TGTGCCAGCAGTTACTCATGGGAGAACCAGTACTTC
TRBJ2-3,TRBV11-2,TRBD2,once,CASSPGLAGGGTDTQYF,TGTGCCAGCAGCCCGGGACTAGCGGGGGGGGGCACAGATACGCAGTATTTT
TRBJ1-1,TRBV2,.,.,CASSEREGHTEAFF,TGTGCCAGCAGTGAAAGGGAGGGCCACACTGAAGCTTTCTTT
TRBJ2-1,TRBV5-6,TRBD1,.,CASSFYSHRDRVSYNEQFF,TGTGCCAGCAGCTTTTACTCCCACCGGGACAGGGTCTCCTACAATGAGCAGTTCTTC
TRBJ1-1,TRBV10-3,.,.,CATKRGGTEAFF,TGTGCCACGAAGCGGGGTGGGACTGAAGCTTTCTTT
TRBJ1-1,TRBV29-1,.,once,CSVEPFRDTEAFF,TGCAGCGTTGAACCTTTTCGGGACACTGAAGCTTTCTTT
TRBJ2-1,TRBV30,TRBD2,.,CAWSKGLSNEQFF,TGTGCCTGGAGTAAGGGACTAAGCAATGAGCAGTTCTTC
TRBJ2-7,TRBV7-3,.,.,CASSFSSVGGYEQYF,TGTGCCAGCAGCTTCTCTTCCGTCGGAGGGTACGAGCAGTACTTC
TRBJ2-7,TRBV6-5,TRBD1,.,CASSPGTGNYEQYF,TGTGCCAGCAGTCCCGGGACAGGGAACTACGAGCAGTACTTC
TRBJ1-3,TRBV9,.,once,CASSVLSDSGNTIYF,TGTGCCAGCAGCGTTTTGTCAGACTCTGGAAACACCATATATTTT
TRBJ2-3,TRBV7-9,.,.,CASSLDGGGRGF,TGTGCCAGCAGCTTAGATGGAGGGGGCCGGGGGTTT
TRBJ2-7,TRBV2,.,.,CASRRSGSHEQYF,TGTGCCAGCAGGCGGTCGGGGTCCCACGAGCAGTACTTC
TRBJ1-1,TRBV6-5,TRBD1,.,CASSYYRGGAEAFF,TGTGCCAGCAGTTATTACAGGGGGGGGGCTGAAGCTTTCTTT
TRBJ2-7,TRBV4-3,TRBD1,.,CASSHSGTGNPRQYF,TGCGCCAGCAGTCATTCCGGGACAGGGAACCCTAGGCAGTACTTC
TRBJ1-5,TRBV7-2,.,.,CASSLSYAGNQPQHF,TGTGCCAGCAGCTTAAGCTACGCCGGCAATCAGCCCCAGCATTTT
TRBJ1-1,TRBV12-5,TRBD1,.,CASGLVGQAIMNTEAFF,TGTGCTAGTGGTTTGGTAGGACAGGCTATAATGAACACTGAAGCTTTCTTT
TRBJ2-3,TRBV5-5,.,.,CASSLVPTGTDTQYF,TGTGCCAGCAGCTTGGTCCCTACGGGCACAGATACGCAGTATTTT
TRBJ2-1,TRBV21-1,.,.,CASSKARGEFF,TGTGCCAGCAGCAAAGCCAGGGGAGAGTTCTTC
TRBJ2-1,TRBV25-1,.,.,CASISQGREQFF,TGTGCCAGCATATCACAGGGACGGGAGCAGTTCTTC
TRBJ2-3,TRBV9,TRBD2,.,CASSVSLAGTDTQYF,TGTGCCAGCAGCGTCTCGCTAGCGGGCACAGATACGCAGTATTTT
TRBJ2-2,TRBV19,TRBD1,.,CASSPRDRQTGELFF,TGTGCCAGTAGTCCCCGGGACAGACAGACCGGGGAGCTGTTTTTT
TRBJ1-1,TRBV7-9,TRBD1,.,CASSSEVVGGHRRATEAFF,TGTGCCAGCAGCTCCGAAGTAGTAGGGGGCCATCGAAGGGCCACTGAAGCTTTCTTT
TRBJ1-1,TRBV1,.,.,CTSSQDPEGRTEAFF,TGCACCAGCAGCCAAGATCCGGAGGGGAGGACTGAAGCTTTCTTT
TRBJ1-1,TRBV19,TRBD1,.,CASSIVGTDFHTEAFF,TGTGCCAGTAGTATAGTCGGGACAGACTTTCACACTGAAGCTTTCTTT
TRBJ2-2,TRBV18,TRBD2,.,CASSHWTSDTGELFF,TGTGCCAGCTCACATTGGACTAGCGACACCGGGGAGCTGTTTTTT
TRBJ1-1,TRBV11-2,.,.,CASTVSAGSEAFF,TGTGCCAGCACCGTCAGCGCCGGAAGTGAAGCTTTCTTT
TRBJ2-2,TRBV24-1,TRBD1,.,CATEAGTGLLAGELFF,TGTGCCACCGAGGCCGGGACAGGGCTATTAGCCGGGGAGCTGTTTTTT
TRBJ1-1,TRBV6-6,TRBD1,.,CASSGKGTGASLEAFF,TGTGCCAGCAGTGGAAAGGGAACAGGGGCCAGCCTGGAAGCTTTCTTT
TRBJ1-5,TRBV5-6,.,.,CASSAGTITQPQHF,TGTGCCAGCAGCGCCGGGACAATAACTCAGCCCCAGCATTTT
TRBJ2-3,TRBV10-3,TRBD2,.,CAISEPRLAATQYF,TGTGCCATCAGTGAGCCCCGACTAGCCGCTACGCAGTATTTT